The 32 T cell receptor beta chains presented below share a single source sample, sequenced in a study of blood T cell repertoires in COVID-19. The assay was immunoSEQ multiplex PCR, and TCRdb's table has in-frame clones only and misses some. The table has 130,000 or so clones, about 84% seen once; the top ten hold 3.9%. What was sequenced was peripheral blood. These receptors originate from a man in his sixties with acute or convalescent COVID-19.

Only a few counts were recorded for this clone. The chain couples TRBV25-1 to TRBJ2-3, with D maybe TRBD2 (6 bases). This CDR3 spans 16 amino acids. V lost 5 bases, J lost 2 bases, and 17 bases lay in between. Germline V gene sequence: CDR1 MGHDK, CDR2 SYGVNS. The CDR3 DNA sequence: TGTGCCAGCAGTTCCCGGCGGGACTTCGTCACAGATACGCAGTATTTT. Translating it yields CASSSRRDFVTDTQYF.

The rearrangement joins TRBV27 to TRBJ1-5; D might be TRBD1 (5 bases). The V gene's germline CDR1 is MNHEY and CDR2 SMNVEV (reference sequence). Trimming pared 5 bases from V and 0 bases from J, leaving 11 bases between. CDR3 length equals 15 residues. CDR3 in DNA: TGTGCCAGCAGTGACAGACAGATTAGCAATCAGCCCCAGCATTTT. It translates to CASSDRQISNQPQHF.

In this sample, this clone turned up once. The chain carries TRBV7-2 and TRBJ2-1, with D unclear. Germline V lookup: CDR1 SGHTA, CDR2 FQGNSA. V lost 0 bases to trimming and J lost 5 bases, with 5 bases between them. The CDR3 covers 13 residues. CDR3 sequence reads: CASSLARDNEQFF. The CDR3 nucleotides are TGTGCCAGCAGCTTAGCGCGAGACAATGAGCAGTTCTTC.

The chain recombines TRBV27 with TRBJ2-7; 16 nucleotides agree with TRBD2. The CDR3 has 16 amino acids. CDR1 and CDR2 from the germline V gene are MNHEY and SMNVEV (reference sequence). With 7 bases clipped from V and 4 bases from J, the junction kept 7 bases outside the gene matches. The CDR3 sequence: CASMGLAGGPRYEQYF. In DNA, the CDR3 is TGTGCCAGCATGGGACTAGCGGGAGGGCCGAGGTACGAGCAGTACTTC.

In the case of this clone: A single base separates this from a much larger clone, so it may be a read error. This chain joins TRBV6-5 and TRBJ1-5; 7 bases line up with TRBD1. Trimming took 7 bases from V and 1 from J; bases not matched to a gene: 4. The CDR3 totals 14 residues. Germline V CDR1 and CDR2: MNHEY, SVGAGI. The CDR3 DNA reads TGTGCCAGCAACCCGACAGGGAGCAATCAGCCCCAGCATTTT. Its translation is CASNPTGSNQPQHF.

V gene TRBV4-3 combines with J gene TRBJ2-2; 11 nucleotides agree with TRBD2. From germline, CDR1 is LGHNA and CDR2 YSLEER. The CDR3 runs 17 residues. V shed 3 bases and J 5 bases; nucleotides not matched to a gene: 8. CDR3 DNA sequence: TGCGCCAGCAGCCACGGGACTAGCGGACCGGGGACCGGGGAGCTGTTTTTT. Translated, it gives CASSHGTSGPGTGELFF.

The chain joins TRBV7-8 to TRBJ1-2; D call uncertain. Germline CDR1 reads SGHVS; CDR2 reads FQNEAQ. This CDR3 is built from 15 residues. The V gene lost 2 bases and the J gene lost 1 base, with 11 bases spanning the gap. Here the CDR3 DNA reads TGTGCCAGCAGCTTAATCTCCTCGGGTAACTATGGCTACACCTTC. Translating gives CASSLISSGNYGYTF.

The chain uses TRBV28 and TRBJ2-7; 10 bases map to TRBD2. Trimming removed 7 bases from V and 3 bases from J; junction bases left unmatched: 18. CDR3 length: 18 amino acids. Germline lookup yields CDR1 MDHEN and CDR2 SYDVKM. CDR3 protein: CASTQLAGRTSPLYEQYF. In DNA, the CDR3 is TGTGCCAGCACCCAACTAGCGGGACGAACCTCCCCCCTCTACGAGCAGTACTTC.

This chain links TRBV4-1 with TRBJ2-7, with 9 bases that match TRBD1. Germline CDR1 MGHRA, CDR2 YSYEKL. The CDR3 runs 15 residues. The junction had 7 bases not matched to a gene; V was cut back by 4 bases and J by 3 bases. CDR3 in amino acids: CASSPLGQGYYEQYF. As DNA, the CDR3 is TGCGCCAGCAGCCCCCTCGGACAGGGGTACTACGAGCAGTACTTC.

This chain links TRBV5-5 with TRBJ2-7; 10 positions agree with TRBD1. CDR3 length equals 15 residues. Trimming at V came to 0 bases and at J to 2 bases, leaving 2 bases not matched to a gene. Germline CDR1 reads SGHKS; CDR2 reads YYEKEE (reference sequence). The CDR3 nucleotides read TGTGCCAGCAGCTTGGGACAGGGGGCTGCCTACGAGCAGTACTTC. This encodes CASSLGQGAAYEQYF.

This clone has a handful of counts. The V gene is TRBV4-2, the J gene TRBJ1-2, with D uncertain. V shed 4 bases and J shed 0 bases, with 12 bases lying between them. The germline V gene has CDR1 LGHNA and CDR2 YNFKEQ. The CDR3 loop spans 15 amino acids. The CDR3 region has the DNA TGTGCCAGCAGCCCCCGACTCCTAGCTAACTATGGCTACACCTTC. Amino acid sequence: CASSPRLLANYGYTF.

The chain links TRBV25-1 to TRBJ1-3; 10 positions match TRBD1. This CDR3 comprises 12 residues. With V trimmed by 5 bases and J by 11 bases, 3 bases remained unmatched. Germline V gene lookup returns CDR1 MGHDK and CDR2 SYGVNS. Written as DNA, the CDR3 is TGTGCCAGCAGTCCCGGGACAGGGGCCATATATTTT. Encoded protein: CASSPGTGAIYF.

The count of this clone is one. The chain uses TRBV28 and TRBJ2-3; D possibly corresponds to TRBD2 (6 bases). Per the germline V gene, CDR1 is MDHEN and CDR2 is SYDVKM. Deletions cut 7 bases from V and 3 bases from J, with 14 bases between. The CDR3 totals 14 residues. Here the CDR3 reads CASTLGLFTDTQYF. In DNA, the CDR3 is TGTGCCAGCACCCTAGGACTATTTACAGATACGCAGTATTTT.

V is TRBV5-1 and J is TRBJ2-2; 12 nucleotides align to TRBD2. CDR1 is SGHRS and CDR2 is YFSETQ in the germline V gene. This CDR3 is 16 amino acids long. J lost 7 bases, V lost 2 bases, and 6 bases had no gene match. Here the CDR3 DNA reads TGCGCCAGCAGCTTCCGACTAGCGGGAGACAGCGGGGAGCTGTTTTTT. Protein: CASSFRLAGDSGELFF.

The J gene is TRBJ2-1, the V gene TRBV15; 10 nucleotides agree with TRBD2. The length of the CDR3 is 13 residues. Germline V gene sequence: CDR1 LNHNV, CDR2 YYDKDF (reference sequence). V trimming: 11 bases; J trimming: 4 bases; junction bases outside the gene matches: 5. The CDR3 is CASGAGGYNEQFF. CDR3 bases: TGTGCCTCTGGAGCGGGAGGGTACAATGAGCAGTTCTTC.

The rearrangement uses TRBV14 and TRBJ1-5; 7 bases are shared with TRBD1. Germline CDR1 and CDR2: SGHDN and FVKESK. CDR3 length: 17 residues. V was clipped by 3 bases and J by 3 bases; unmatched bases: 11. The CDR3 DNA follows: TGTGCCAGCAGCCAGACCCGGGACAGAGGTCCCAATCAGCCCCAGCATTTT. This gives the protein CASSQTRDRGPNQPQHF.

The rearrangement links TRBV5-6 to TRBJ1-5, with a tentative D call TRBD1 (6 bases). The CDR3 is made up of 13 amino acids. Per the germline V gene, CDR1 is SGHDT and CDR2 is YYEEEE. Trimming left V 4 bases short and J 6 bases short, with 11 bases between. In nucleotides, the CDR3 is TGTGCCAGCAGCAACAGGGAGAGTCAGCCCCAGCATTTT. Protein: CASSNRESQPQHF.

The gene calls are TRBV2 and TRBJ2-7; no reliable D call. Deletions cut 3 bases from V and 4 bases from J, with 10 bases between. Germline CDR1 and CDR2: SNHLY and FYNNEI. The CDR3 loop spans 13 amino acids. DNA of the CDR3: TGTGCCAGCAGTGAGGCCCCGGGTTACGAGCAGTACTTC. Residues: CASSEAPGYEQYF.

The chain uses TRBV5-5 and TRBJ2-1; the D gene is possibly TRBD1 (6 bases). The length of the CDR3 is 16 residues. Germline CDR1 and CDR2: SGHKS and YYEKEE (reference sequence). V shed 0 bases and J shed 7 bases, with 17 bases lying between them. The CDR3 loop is CASSLDPGTTGNEQFF. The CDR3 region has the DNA TGTGCCAGCAGCTTGGATCCGGGAACTACAGGGAATGAGCAGTTCTTC.

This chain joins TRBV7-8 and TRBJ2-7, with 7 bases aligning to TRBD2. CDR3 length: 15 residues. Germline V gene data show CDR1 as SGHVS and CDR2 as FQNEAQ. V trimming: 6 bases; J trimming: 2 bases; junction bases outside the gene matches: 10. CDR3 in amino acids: CASRPGRAGAYEQYF. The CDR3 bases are TGTGCCAGCAGACCCGGACGGGCGGGGGCCTACGAGCAGTACTTC.

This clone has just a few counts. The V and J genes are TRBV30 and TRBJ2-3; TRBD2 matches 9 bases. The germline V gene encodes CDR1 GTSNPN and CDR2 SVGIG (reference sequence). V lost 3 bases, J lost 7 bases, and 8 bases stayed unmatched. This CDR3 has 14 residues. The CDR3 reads CAWRASGKGYTQYF. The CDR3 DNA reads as TGTGCCTGGAGGGCTAGCGGGAAGGGATATACGCAGTATTTT. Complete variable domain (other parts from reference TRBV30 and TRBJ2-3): SQTIHQWPATLVQPVGSPLSLECTVEGTSNPNLYWYRQAAGRGLQLLFYSVGIGQISSEVPQNLSASRPQDRQFILSSKKLLLSDSGFYLCAWRASGKGYTQYFGPGTRLTVL.

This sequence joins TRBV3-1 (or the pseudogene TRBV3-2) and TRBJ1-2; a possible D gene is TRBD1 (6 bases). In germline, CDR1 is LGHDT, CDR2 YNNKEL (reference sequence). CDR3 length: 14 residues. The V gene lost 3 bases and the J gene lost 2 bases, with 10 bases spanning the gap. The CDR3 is CASSHGQGNYGYTF. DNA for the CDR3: TGTGCCAGCAGCCATGGTCAGGGGAACTATGGCTACACCTTC.

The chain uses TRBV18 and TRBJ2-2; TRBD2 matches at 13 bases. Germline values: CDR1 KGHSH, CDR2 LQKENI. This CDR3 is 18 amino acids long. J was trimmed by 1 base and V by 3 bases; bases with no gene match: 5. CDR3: CASSPGLAGALNTGELFF. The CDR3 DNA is TGTGCCAGCTCACCCGGACTAGCGGGAGCTCTGAACACCGGGGAGCTGTTTTTT.

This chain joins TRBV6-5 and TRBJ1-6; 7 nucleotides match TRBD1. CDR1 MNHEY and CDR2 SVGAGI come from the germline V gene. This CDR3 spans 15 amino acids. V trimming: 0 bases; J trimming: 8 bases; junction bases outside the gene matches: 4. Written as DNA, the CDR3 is TGTGCCAGCAGTTACTCGAGGGACAGCTATTCACCCCTCCACTTT. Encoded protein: CASSYSRDSYSPLHF.

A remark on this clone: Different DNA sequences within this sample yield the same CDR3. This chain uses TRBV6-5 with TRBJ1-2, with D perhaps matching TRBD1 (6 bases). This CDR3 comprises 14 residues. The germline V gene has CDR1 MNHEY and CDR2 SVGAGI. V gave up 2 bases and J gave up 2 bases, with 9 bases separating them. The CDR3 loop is CASSYGGANYGYTF. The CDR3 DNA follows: TGTGCCAGCAGTTACGGGGGCGCGAACTATGGCTACACCTTC.

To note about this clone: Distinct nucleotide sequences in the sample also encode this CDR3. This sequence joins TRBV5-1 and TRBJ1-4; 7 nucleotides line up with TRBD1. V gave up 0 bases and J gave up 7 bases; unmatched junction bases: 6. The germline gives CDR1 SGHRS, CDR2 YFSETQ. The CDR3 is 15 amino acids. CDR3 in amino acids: CASSLARGLSEKLFF. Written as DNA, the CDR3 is TGCGCCAGCAGCTTGGCGAGGGGGCTTAGTGAAAAACTGTTTTTT.

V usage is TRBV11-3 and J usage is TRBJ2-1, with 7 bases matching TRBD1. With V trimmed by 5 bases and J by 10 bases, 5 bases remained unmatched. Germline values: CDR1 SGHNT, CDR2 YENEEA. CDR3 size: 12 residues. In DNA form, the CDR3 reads TGTGCCAGCAGCCCCGACAGGGCCGAGCAGTTCTTC. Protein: CASSPDRAEQFF.

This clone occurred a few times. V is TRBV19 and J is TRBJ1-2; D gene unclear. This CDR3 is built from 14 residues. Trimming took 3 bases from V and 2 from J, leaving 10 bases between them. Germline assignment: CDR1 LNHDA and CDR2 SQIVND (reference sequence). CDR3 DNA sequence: TGTGCCAGTAGTATGATTGAGTCGAACTATGGCTACACCTTC. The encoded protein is CASSMIESNYGYTF. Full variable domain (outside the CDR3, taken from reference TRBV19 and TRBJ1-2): DGGITQSPKYLFRKEGQNVTLSCEQNLNHDAMYWYRQDPGQGLRLIYYSQIVNDFQKGDIAEGYSVSREKKESFPLTVTSAQKNPTAFYLCASSMIESNYGYTFGSGTRLTVV.

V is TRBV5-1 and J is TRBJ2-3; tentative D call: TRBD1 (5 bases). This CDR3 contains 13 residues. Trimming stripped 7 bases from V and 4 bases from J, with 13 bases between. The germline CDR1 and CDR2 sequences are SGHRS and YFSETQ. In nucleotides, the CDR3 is TGCGCCAGCGGCACAGGAATTTCAGATACGCAGTATTTT. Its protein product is CASGTGISDTQYF.

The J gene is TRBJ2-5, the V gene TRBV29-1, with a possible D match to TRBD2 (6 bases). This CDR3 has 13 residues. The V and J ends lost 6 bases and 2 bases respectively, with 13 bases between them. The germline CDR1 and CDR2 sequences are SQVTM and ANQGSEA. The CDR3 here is CSVLFGGQETQYF. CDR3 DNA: TGCAGCGTCCTATTTGGGGGGCAAGAGACCCAGTACTTC.

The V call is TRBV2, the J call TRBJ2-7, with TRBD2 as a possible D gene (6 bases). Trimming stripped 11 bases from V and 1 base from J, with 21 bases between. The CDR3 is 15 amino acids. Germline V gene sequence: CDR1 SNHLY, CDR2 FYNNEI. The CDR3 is CAGLLGGGPSYEQYF. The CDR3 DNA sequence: TGTGCCGGTTTACTCGGGGGAGGACCATCCTACGAGCAGTACTTC.

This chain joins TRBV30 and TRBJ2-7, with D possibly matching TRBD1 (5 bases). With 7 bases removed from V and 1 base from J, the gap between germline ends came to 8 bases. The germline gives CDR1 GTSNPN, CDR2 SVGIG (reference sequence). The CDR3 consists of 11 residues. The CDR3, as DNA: TGTGCCTCCCAGGGATCCTACGAGCAGTACTTC. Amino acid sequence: CASQGSYEQYF.